This T cell receptor beta chain was retrieved from a study of control samples from healthy donors and cancer patients. CDR1 and CDR2 from the germline V gene are SEHNR and FQNEAQ (reference sequence). Trimming took 5 bases from V and 6 from J, leaving 10 bases between them. This CDR3 has 12 amino acids. Only in-frame clones appear in the TCRdb table, and some are missing; sequencing was by immunoSEQ multiplex PCR. This table holds around 230,000 clones, around 94% found once. The rearrangement joins TRBV7-9 to TRBJ1-1; a weak D match, TRBD1 (6 bases). The sequence was obtained from a man aged 50 or older in good health. The sequenced sample was blood. CDR3 DNA sequence: TGTGCCAGCAGCCGAGACAGGCCTGAAGCTTTCTTT. It codes for CASSRDRPEAFF.